A selection of T cell receptor beta chains follows, all from one sample in a study of T cell responses to AZD1222 COVID-19 vaccine. Measured with immunoSEQ multiplex PCR; TCRdb has only the in-frame clones, and not every one. The sample consists of fewer than 150,000 clones, 85% to 90% of them appearing once. The source was peripheral blood, collected 28 days after the second AZD1222 dose. The origin of the receptors is an adult who received the AZD1222 COVID-19 vaccine. CDR3s include the opening cysteine and the closing phenylalanine or tryptophan. Each record gives: CDR3 length, clone size, D gene, V gene, J gene, CDR3 protein, CDR3 DNA. A D gene is named only where the DNA matches it firmly. Only part of the rows carry a size: once, few, many, or a class if the clone is expanded.

len: 15
abundance: .
d_gene: TRBD1
v_gene: TRBV7-2
j_gene: TRBJ1-2
CDR3aa: CASSLGQGAWYGYTF
CDR3nt: TGTGCCAGCAGCTTAGGGCAGGGGGCATGGTATGGCTACACCTTC

len: 15
abundance: .
d_gene: .
v_gene: TRBV27
j_gene: TRBJ2-2
CDR3aa: CASSFGLVGAGELFF
CDR3nt: TGTGCCAGCAGTTTTGGTCTAGTTGGGGCCGGGGAGCTGTTTTTT

len: 15
abundance: .
d_gene: .
v_gene: TRBV7-9
j_gene: TRBJ1-1
CDR3aa: CASSPKETGRTEAFF
CDR3nt: TGTGCCAGCAGCCCTAAGGAGACAGGTCGGACTGAAGCTTTCTTT

len: 15
abundance: few
d_gene: TRBD2
v_gene: TRBV6-2/TRBV6-3
j_gene: TRBJ2-7
CDR3aa: CASSPDSGRGYEQYF
CDR3nt: TGTGCCAGCAGTCCCGACAGCGGGAGAGGGTACGAGCAGTACTTC

len: 13
abundance: .
d_gene: .
v_gene: TRBV12-3/TRBV12-4
j_gene: TRBJ1-2
CDR3aa: CASSSPRNYGYTF
CDR3nt: TGTGCCAGCAGTTCCCCGAGGAACTATGGCTACACCTTC

len: 14
abundance: .
d_gene: TRBD2
v_gene: TRBV7-2
j_gene: TRBJ2-1
CDR3aa: CASSLGGLAGEQFF
CDR3nt: TGTGCCAGCAGCTTAGGGGGTTTAGCGGGTGAGCAGTTCTTC

len: 16
abundance: .
d_gene: .
v_gene: TRBV2
j_gene: TRBJ2-2
CDR3aa: CASSEDRQDITGELFF
CDR3nt: TGTGCCAGCAGTGAAGATCGACAGGATATCACCGGGGAGCTGTTTTTT

len: 15
abundance: .
d_gene: .
v_gene: TRBV7-2
j_gene: TRBJ1-1
CDR3aa: CASSLVGTQNTEAFF
CDR3nt: TGTGCCAGCAGCTTAGTGGGTACACAGAACACTGAAGCTTTCTTT

len: 14
abundance: .
d_gene: .
v_gene: TRBV7-2
j_gene: TRBJ2-2
CDR3aa: CASSTPGPPRELFF
CDR3nt: TGTGCCAGCAGTACCCCAGGGCCTCCACGGGAGCTGTTTTTT

len: 14
abundance: .
d_gene: .
v_gene: TRBV5-5
j_gene: TRBJ2-7
CDR3aa: CASSFATGSYEQYF
CDR3nt: TGTGCCAGCAGCTTCGCCACAGGATCCTACGAGCAGTACTTC

len: 17
abundance: .
d_gene: .
v_gene: TRBV4-2
j_gene: TRBJ1-1
CDR3aa: CASSQDSRNHAYTEAFF
CDR3nt: TGTGCCAGCAGCCAAGATTCCCGGAACCACGCTTACACTGAAGCTTTCTTT

len: 19
abundance: .
d_gene: TRBD1
v_gene: TRBV9
j_gene: TRBJ1-3
CDR3aa: CASSVVPHLTGGTGNTIYF
CDR3nt: TGTGCCAGCAGCGTAGTACCCCACCTGACAGGGGGCACTGGAAACACCATATATTTT

len: 13
abundance: .
d_gene: .
v_gene: TRBV18
j_gene: TRBJ1-5
CDR3aa: CASSPSKAQPQHF
CDR3nt: TGTGCCAGCTCCCCCTCTAAGGCACAGCCCCAGCATTTT

len: 16
abundance: few
d_gene: TRBD2
v_gene: TRBV11-2
j_gene: TRBJ2-1
CDR3aa: CASSLGGSGRRGEQFF
CDR3nt: TGTGCCAGCAGCTTAGGGGGTAGCGGGAGAAGGGGCGAGCAGTTCTTC

len: 16
abundance: .
d_gene: .
v_gene: TRBV18
j_gene: TRBJ2-2
CDR3aa: CASSPIRGGVIGELFF
CDR3nt: TGTGCCAGCTCACCAATCCGAGGGGGGGTCATCGGGGAGCTGTTTTTT

len: 12
abundance: .
d_gene: TRBD1
v_gene: TRBV6-5
j_gene: TRBJ1-1
CDR3aa: CASKQGDTEAFF
CDR3nt: TGTGCCAGCAAACAGGGGGACACTGAAGCTTTCTTT

len: 17
abundance: .
d_gene: TRBD1
v_gene: TRBV5-1
j_gene: TRBJ1-1
CDR3aa: CASSLQGGRVPNTEAFF
CDR3nt: TGCGCCAGCAGCCTCCAAGGGGGCCGTGTCCCTAACACTGAAGCTTTCTTT

len: 12
abundance: .
d_gene: TRBD2
v_gene: TRBV29-1
j_gene: TRBJ2-5
CDR3aa: CSVLARQETQYF
CDR3nt: TGCAGCGTACTAGCGAGGCAAGAGACCCAGTACTTC

len: 11
abundance: .
d_gene: .
v_gene: TRBV12-1
j_gene: TRBJ1-5
CDR3aa: CASSFVQPQHF
CDR3nt: TGTGCCAGCAGCTTTGTTCAGCCCCAGCATTTT

len: 15
abundance: .
d_gene: TRBD1
v_gene: TRBV4-1
j_gene: TRBJ1-5
CDR3aa: CASSQDMTGVQPQHF
CDR3nt: TGCGCCAGCAGCCAAGATATGACAGGGGTTCAGCCCCAGCATTTT

len: 13
abundance: .
d_gene: .
v_gene: TRBV18
j_gene: TRBJ1-2
CDR3aa: CASSREKNSGYTF
CDR3nt: TGTGCCAGCTCACGAGAAAAGAATTCTGGCTACACCTTC

len: 15
abundance: .
d_gene: .
v_gene: TRBV28
j_gene: TRBJ2-3
CDR3aa: CASSLRAGFTDTQYF
CDR3nt: TGTGCCAGCAGTTTAAGGGCGGGGTTCACAGATACGCAGTATTTT

len: 14
abundance: few
d_gene: .
v_gene: TRBV6-4
j_gene: TRBJ1-2
CDR3aa: CASSDGVGVGGYTF
CDR3nt: TGTGCCAGCAGTGACGGGGTAGGGGTTGGTGGCTACACCTTC

len: 15
abundance: .
d_gene: TRBD1
v_gene: TRBV11-1
j_gene: TRBJ2-2
CDR3aa: CASSQGQGNTGELFF
CDR3nt: TGTGCCAGCAGCCAGGGACAGGGGAACACCGGGGAGCTGTTTTTT

len: 18
abundance: .
d_gene: TRBD2
v_gene: TRBV9
j_gene: TRBJ2-5
CDR3aa: CASSVDALAGGPGETQYF
CDR3nt: TGTGCCAGCAGCGTAGACGCGCTAGCGGGAGGGCCAGGGGAGACCCAGTACTTC

len: 11
abundance: .
d_gene: .
v_gene: TRBV7-2
j_gene: TRBJ2-7
CDR3aa: CASSLYYEQYF
CDR3nt: TGTGCCAGCAGTCTTTACTACGAGCAGTACTTC

len: 13
abundance: .
d_gene: .
v_gene: TRBV2
j_gene: TRBJ2-1
CDR3aa: CASSDTGVNEQFF
CDR3nt: TGTGCCAGCAGTGATACGGGAGTGAATGAGCAGTTCTTC

len: 13
abundance: .
d_gene: .
v_gene: TRBV6-5
j_gene: TRBJ1-4
CDR3aa: CAAARSTVEKLFF
CDR3nt: TGTGCGGCTGCAAGGTCTACCGTAGAAAAACTGTTTTTT

len: 14
abundance: .
d_gene: .
v_gene: TRBV9
j_gene: TRBJ2-7
CDR3aa: CASSVGSESYEQYF
CDR3nt: TGTGCCAGCAGCGTAGGATCGGAATCCTACGAGCAGTACTTC

len: 17
abundance: once
d_gene: .
v_gene: TRBV2
j_gene: TRBJ1-5
CDR3aa: CASSEMGAGRNNQPQHF
CDR3nt: TGTGCCAGCAGTGAAATGGGGGCAGGGAGGAACAATCAGCCCCAGCATTTT

len: 14
abundance: .
d_gene: .
v_gene: TRBV6-5
j_gene: TRBJ2-1
CDR3aa: CASSYSGVYNEQFF
CDR3nt: TGTGCCAGCAGTTACTCCGGGGTTTACAATGAGCAGTTCTTC

len: 14
abundance: .
d_gene: .
v_gene: TRBV4-2
j_gene: TRBJ2-6
CDR3aa: CASRPGSGANVLTF
CDR3nt: TGTGCCAGCAGACCGGGCTCTGGGGCCAACGTCCTGACTTTC

len: 16
abundance: .
d_gene: TRBD1
v_gene: TRBV11-2
j_gene: TRBJ2-1
CDR3aa: CASSLVRGQGYNEQFF
CDR3nt: TGTGCCAGCAGCTTAGTACGGGGACAGGGTTACAATGAGCAGTTCTTC

len: 15
abundance: .
d_gene: .
v_gene: TRBV14
j_gene: TRBJ1-2
CDR3aa: CASSQNKGRGYGYTF
CDR3nt: TGTGCCAGCAGCCAGAATAAGGGCCGGGGGTATGGCTACACCTTC

len: 13
abundance: .
d_gene: .
v_gene: TRBV5-6
j_gene: TRBJ1-2
CDR3aa: CASSQIGGYGYTF
CDR3nt: TGTGCCAGCAGCCAAATCGGCGGCTATGGCTACACCTTC

len: 16
abundance: .
d_gene: TRBD1
v_gene: TRBV7-2
j_gene: TRBJ2-7
CDR3aa: CASSPRTGQGSYEQYF
CDR3nt: TGTGCCAGCAGCCCCCGGACAGGTCAAGGCTCCTACGAGCAGTACTTC

len: 15
abundance: few
d_gene: TRBD2
v_gene: TRBV3-1/TRBV3-2
j_gene: TRBJ2-7
CDR3aa: CASSPPQREGYEQYF
CDR3nt: TGTGCCAGCAGTCCTCCACAGCGGGAGGGATACGAGCAGTACTTC

len: 16
abundance: .
d_gene: .
v_gene: TRBV5-4
j_gene: TRBJ1-1
CDR3aa: CASSAGALDMYGEAFF
CDR3nt: TGTGCCAGCAGCGCCGGGGCCCTGGATATGTATGGGGAAGCTTTCTTT

len: 16
abundance: .
d_gene: TRBD1
v_gene: TRBV6-2/TRBV6-3
j_gene: TRBJ1-6
CDR3aa: CASSSSLTGVDSPLHF
CDR3nt: TGTGCCAGCAGTTCCTCTCTGACAGGGGTGGACTCACCCCTCCACTTT

len: 10
abundance: .
d_gene: .
v_gene: TRBV20-1
j_gene: TRBJ1-2
CDR3aa: CSARNGGYTF
CDR3nt: TGCAGTGCTAGAAATGGTGGCTACACCTTC

len: 13
abundance: .
d_gene: TRBD1
v_gene: TRBV28
j_gene: TRBJ1-4
CDR3aa: CASRDRGTEKLFF
CDR3nt: TGTGCCAGCAGAGACAGGGGTACGGAAAAACTGTTTTTT

len: 14
abundance: .
d_gene: .
v_gene: TRBV28
j_gene: TRBJ2-7
CDR3aa: CASSTGGQTYEQYF
CDR3nt: TGTGCCAGCAGTACAGGCGGACAGACCTACGAGCAGTACTTC

len: 11
abundance: once
d_gene: .
v_gene: TRBV20-1
j_gene: TRBJ1-2
CDR3aa: CSATGAYGYTF
CDR3nt: TGCAGTGCTACGGGGGCCTATGGCTACACCTTC

len: 14
abundance: .
d_gene: .
v_gene: TRBV6-2/TRBV6-3
j_gene: TRBJ1-5
CDR3aa: CASSYALESQPQHF
CDR3nt: TGTGCCAGCAGTTACGCCCTGGAGTCTCAGCCCCAGCATTTT

len: 16
abundance: .
d_gene: .
v_gene: TRBV5-1
j_gene: TRBJ2-5
CDR3aa: CASSLSIPRRQETQYF
CDR3nt: TGCGCCAGCAGCTTGAGTATCCCCCGTAGACAAGAGACCCAGTACTTC

len: 17
abundance: once
d_gene: .
v_gene: TRBV7-2
j_gene: TRBJ1-6
CDR3aa: CASSLRVGATANSPLHF
CDR3nt: TGTGCCAGCAGCTTAAGAGTGGGAGCCACAGCTAATTCACCCCTCCACTTT

len: 15
abundance: .
d_gene: .
v_gene: TRBV28
j_gene: TRBJ1-1
CDR3aa: CASSPKWGLYTEAFF
CDR3nt: TGTGCCAGCAGTCCGAAATGGGGGTTATACACTGAAGCTTTCTTT

len: 16
abundance: .
d_gene: .
v_gene: TRBV6-4
j_gene: TRBJ2-2
CDR3aa: CASSPQGGINTGELFF
CDR3nt: TGTGCCAGCAGTCCTCAGGGGGGAATCAACACCGGGGAGCTGTTTTTT

len: 17
abundance: .
d_gene: TRBD2
v_gene: TRBV24-1
j_gene: TRBJ2-3
CDR3aa: CATSDRSSGRLTDTQYF
CDR3nt: TGTGCCACCAGTGATCGGAGTAGCGGGAGACTCACAGATACGCAGTATTTT